This T cell receptor beta chain was found in a study of patients and donors after allogeneic stem cell transplantation. One entry per CDR3 protein results from TCRdb running MiXCR on the RT-PCR reads. The table includes approximately 33,000 distinct CDR3 sequences, about 6.8% detected once. The CDR3 sequence is 13 residues long. V lost 5 bases and J lost 7, with 11 bases in between. Germline V gives CDR1 MDHEN, CDR2 SYDVKM. This clonotype appeared a few times. Sequencing used blood, either unsorted or a sorted T cell fraction (not recorded which). The chain recombines TRBV28 with TRBJ2-2; a possible D gene is TRBD2 (6 bases). This sequence was found in a human donor who was either an allogeneic HSCT recipient or a stem cell or donor lymphocyte infusion donor (not recorded which). It is not recorded whose cells these are; they may come from a transplant donor. The CDR3 loop is CASSIAAGGELFF. CDR3 sequence (DNA): TGTGCCAGCAGTATCGCAGCGGGCGGGGAGCTGTTTTTT.